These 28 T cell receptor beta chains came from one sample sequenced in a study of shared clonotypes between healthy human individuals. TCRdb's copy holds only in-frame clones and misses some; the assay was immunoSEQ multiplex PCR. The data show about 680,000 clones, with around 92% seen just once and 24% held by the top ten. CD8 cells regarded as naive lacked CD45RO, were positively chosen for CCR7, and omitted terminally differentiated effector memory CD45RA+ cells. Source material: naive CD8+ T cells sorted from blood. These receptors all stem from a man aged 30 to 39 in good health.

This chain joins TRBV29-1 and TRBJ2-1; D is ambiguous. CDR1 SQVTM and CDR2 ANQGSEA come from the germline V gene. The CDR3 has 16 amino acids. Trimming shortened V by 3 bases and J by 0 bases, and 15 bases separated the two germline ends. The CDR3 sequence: CSVEGGSGSSYNEQFF. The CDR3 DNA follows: TGCAGCGTTGAGGGTGGGTCCGGCTCCTCCTACAATGAGCAGTTCTTC.

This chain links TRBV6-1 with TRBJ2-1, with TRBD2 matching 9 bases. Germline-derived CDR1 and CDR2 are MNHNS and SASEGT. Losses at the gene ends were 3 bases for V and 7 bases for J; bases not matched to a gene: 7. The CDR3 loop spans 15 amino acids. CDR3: CASSERSGRSNEQFF. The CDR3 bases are TGTGCCAGCAGTGAGAGGAGCGGGAGGTCAAATGAGCAGTTCTTC.

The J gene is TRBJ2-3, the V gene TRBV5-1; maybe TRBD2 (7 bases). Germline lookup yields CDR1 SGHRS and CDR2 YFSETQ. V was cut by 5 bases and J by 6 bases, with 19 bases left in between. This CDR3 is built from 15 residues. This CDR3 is CASSYLGGRGDTQYF. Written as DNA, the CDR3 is TGCGCCAGCAGTTACTTGGGGGGGCGCGGTGATACGCAGTATTTT.

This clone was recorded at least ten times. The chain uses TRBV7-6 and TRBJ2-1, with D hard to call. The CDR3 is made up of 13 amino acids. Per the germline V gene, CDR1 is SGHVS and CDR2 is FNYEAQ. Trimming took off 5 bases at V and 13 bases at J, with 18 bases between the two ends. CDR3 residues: CASSLVRPGLQFF. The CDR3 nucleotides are TGTGCCAGCAGCCTTGTGCGGCCGGGCTTACAGTTCTTC.

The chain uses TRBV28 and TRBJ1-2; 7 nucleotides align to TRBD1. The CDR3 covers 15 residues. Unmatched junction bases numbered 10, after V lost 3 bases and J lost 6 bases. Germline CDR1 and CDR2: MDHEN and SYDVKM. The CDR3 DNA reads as TGTGCCAGCAGTTTTATTGGGGGGACAGACGATGGCTACACCTTC. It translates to CASSFIGGTDDGYTF.

CDR3 coding DNA: TGTGCCAGCAGATCCCCTGTTTCATACAATGAGCAGTTCTTC. Protein: CASRSPVSYNEQFF. The chain is built from TRBV7-9 and TRBJ2-1; D is undetermined. The germline V and J ends were trimmed by 6 bases and 4 bases, with 13 bases remaining between them. CDR3 size: 14 residues. Germline V gene sequence: CDR1 SEHNR, CDR2 FQNEAQ (reference sequence).

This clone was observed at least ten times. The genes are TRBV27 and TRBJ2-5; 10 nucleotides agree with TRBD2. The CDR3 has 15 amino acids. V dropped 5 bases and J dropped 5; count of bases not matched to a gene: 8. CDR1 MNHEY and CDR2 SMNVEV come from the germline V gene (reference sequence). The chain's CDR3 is CASSTSGTTGETQYF. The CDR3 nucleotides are TGTGCCAGCAGTACTAGCGGGACGACTGGGGAGACCCAGTACTTC.

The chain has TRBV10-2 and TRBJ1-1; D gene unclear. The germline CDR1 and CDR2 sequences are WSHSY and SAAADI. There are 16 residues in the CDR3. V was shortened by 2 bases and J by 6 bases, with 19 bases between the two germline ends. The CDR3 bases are TGCGCCAGCAGTGAGGACCCAGAGTTTAATGGCGCTGAAGCTTTCTTT. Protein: CASSEDPEFNGAEAFF.

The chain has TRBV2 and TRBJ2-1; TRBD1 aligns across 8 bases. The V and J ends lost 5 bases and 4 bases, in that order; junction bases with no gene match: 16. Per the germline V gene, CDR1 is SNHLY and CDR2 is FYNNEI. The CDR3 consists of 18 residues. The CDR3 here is CASSQIFPRTGRYNEQFF. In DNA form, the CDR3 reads TGTGCCAGCAGTCAAATTTTTCCTAGGACAGGGCGGTACAATGAGCAGTTCTTC.

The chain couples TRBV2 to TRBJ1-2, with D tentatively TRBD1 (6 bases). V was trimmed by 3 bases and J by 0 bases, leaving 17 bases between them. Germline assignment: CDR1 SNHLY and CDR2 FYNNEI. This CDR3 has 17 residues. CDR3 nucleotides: TGTGCCAGCAGTGATACAGGGAGTAAGTCCTCTAACTATGGCTACACCTTC. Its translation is CASSDTGSKSSNYGYTF.

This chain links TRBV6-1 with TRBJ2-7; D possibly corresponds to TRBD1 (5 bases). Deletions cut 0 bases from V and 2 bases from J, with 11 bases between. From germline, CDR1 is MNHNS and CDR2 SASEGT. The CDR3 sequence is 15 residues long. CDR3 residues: CASSEAVTAPYEQYF. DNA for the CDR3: TGTGCCAGCAGTGAAGCCGTGACAGCCCCCTACGAGCAGTACTTC.

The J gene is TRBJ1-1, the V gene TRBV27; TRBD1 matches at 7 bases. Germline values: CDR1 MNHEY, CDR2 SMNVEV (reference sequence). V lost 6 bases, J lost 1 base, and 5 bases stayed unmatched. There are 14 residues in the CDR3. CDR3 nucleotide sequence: TGTGCCAGCAGCCTGACAGGGACGAACACTGAAGCTTTCTTT. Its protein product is CASSLTGTNTEAFF.

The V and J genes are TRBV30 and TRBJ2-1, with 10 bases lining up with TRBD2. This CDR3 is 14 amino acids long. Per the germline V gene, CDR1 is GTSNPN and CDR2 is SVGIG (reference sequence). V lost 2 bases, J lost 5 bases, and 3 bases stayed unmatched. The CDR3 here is CAWSLTSGNNEQFF. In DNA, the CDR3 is TGTGCCTGGAGTCTCACTAGCGGGAACAATGAGCAGTTCTTC. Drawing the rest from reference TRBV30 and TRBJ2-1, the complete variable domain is SQTIHQWPATLVQPVGSPLSLECTVEGTSNPNLYWYRQAAGRGLQLLFYSVGIGQISSEVPQNLSASRPQDRQFILSSKKLLLSDSGFYLCAWSLTSGNNEQFFGPGTRLTVL.

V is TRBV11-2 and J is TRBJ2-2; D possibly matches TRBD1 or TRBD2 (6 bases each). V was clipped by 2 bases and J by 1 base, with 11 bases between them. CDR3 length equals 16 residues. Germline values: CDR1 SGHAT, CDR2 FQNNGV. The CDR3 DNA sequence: TGTGCCAGCAGCTTAACCCGGGGGCTGAACACCGGGGAGCTGTTTTTT. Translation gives CASSLTRGLNTGELFF.

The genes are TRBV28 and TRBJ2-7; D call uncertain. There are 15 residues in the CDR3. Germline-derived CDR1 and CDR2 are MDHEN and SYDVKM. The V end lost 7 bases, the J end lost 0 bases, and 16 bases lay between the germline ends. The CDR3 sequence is CASTSLRQVSYEQYF. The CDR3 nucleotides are TGTGCCAGCACCTCGCTCAGGCAGGTCTCCTACGAGCAGTACTTC.

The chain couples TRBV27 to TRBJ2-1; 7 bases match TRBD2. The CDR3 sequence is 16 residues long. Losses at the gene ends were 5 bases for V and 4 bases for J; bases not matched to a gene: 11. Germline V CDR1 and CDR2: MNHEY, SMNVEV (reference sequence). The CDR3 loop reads CASSPEAGLGYNEQFF. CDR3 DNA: TGTGCCAGCAGTCCCGAAGCGGGATTGGGTTACAATGAGCAGTTCTTC.

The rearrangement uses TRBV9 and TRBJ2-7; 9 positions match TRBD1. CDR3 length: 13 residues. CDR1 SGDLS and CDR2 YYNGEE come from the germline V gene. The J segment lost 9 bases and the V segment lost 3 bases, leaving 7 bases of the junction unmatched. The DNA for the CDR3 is TGTGCCAGCAGCGCCGCGGGACAGGGAGTGCAGTACTTC. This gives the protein CASSAAGQGVQYF.

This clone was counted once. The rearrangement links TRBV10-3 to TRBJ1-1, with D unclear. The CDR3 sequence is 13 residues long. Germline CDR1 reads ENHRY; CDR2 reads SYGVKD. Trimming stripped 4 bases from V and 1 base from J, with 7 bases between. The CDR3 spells CAISGDENTEAFF. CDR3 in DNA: TGTGCCATCAGTGGGGATGAGAACACTGAAGCTTTCTTT.

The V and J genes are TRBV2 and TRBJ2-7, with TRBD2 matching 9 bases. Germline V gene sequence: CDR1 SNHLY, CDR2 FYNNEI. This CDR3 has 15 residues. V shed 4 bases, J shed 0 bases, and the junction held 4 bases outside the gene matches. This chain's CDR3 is CASSAAGGSSYEQYF. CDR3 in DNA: TGTGCCAGCAGTGCTGCGGGAGGGTCCTCCTACGAGCAGTACTTC.

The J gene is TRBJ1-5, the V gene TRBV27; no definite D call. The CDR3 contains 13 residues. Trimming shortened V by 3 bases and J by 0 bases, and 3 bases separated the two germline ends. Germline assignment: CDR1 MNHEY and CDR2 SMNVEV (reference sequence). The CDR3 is CASSFFSNQPQHF. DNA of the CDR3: TGTGCCAGCAGTTTTTTTAGCAATCAGCCCCAGCATTTT.

In DNA form, the CDR3 reads TGTGCCAGCAGCCCCCGAGAAGGACCAATACTCTACGAGCAGTACTTC. Its translation: CASSPREGPILYEQYF. The chain employs TRBV7-9 and TRBJ2-7, with unresolved D. V lost 5 bases, J lost 3 bases, and 20 bases lay in between. The germline V gene encodes CDR1 SEHNR and CDR2 FQNEAQ (reference sequence). The CDR3 runs to 16 residues.

The CDR3 DNA follows: TGCGCCAGCAGACCCCCCGGGACGGGCCGTCCTTATGGCTACACCTTC. As protein: CASRPPGTGRPYGYTF. The genes are TRBV5-1 and TRBJ1-2; TRBD1 is a possible D gene (5 bases). CDR1 is SGHRS, CDR2 YFSETQ, per germline. Trimming shortened V by 5 bases and J by 5 bases, and 22 bases separated the two germline ends. This CDR3 region has 16 residues. The full variable domain, its missing parts supplied by reference TRBV5-1 and TRBJ1-2, is KAGVTQTPRYLIKTRGQQVTLSCSPISGHRSVSWYQQTPGQGLQFLFEYFSETQRNKGNFPGRFSGRQFSNSRSEMNVSTLELGDSALYLCASRPPGTGRPYGYTFGSGTRLTVV.

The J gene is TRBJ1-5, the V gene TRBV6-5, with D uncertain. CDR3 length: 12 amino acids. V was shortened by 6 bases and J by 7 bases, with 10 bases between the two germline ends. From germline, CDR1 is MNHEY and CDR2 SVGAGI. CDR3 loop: CASSHGGQPQHF. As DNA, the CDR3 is TGTGCCAGCAGCCACGGTGGGCAGCCCCAGCATTTT.

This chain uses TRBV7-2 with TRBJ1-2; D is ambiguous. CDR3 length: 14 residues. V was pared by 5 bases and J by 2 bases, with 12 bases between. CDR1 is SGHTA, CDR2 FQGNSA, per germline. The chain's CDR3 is CASSLEARNYGYTF. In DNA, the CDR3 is TGTGCCAGCAGCCTAGAGGCCAGGAACTATGGCTACACCTTC. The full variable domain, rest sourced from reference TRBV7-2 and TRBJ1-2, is GAGVSQSPSNKVTEKGKDVELRCDPISGHTALYWYRQSLGQGLEFLIYFQGNSAPDKSGLPSDRFSAERTGGSVSTLTIQRTQQEDSAVYLCASSLEARNYGYTFGSGTRLTVV.

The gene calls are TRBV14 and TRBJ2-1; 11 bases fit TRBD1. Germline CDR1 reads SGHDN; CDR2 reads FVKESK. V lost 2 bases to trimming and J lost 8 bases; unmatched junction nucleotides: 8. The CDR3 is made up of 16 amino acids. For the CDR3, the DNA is TGTGCCAGCAGCCAATGGGGACAGGGGGTTTGGCATGAGCAGTTCTTC. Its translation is CASSQWGQGVWHEQFF.

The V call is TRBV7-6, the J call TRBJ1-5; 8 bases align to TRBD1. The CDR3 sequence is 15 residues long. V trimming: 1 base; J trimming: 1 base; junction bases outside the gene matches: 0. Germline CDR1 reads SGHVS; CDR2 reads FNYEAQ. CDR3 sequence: CASSLGTGSNQPQHF. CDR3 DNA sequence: TGTGCCAGCAGCTTAGGGACAGGGAGCAATCAGCCCCAGCATTTT.

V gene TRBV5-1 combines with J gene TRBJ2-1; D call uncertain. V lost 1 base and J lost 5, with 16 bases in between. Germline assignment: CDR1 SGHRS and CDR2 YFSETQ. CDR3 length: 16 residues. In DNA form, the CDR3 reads TGCGCCAGCAGCTTGCTAGTTGGATCCCCAGACAATGAGCAGTTCTTC. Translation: CASSLLVGSPDNEQFF.

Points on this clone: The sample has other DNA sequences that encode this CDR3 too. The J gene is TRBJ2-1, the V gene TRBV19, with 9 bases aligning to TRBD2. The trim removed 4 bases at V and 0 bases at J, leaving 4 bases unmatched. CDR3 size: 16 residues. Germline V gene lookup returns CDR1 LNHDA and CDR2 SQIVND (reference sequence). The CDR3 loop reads CASSTLSGSSYNEQFF. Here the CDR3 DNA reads TGTGCCAGTAGTACTCTTAGCGGGAGCTCCTACAATGAGCAGTTCTTC.